This is a list of T cell receptor beta chains from one sample in a study of identical twins. TCRdb itself ran the 5' RACE reads through MiXCR, one entry per CDR3 protein. The sample has about 720,000 distinct CDR3 sequences, about 18% seen once. In addition, the sample was reused for a study of T cells expressing NK-cell markers.

Sequencing input: PBMCs. The receptors here all came from a woman between 18 and 30 years old in good health. Each CDR3 is given with its conserved first and last residue. The D gene is left open where the match is weak. The size field is filled for only some rows; it gives once, few, many or a size class.

j_gene,v_gene,abundance,d_gene,CDR3aa,CDR3nt
TRBJ2-4,TRBV5-1,-,TRBD1,CASSDGQAYKNIQYF,TGCGCCAGCAGCGATGGACAGGCCTACAAAAACATTCAGTACTTC
TRBJ2-4,TRBV7-9,-,-,CASSLDPPGTLRNIQYF,TGTGCCAGCAGCTTAGATCCGCCCGGGACACTCAGAAACATTCAGTACTTC
TRBJ2-5,TRBV20-1,-,-,CSARASGGSGYQETQYF,TGCAGTGCTAGAGCCTCCGGGGGTAGCGGATACCAAGAGACCCAGTACTTC
TRBJ1-2,TRBV6-5,-,-,CASSYSNPVYGYTF,TGTGCCAGCAGTTACTCGAACCCAGTCTATGGCTACACCTTC
TRBJ1-5,TRBV6-1,many,-,CASSTTGALYQPQHF,TGTGCCAGCAGCACCACGGGGGCTCTCTATCAGCCCCAGCATTTT
TRBJ2-7,TRBV15,few,-,CATSGSGTYLYEQYF,TGTGCCACCAGCGGTTCCGGGACCTACCTCTACGAGCAGTACTTC
TRBJ2-7,TRBV12-3/TRBV12-4,-,-,CASSLGVPAYEQYF,TGTGCCAGCAGTTTAGGAGTCCCGGCCTACGAGCAGTACTTC
TRBJ2-1,TRBV20-1,few,-,CSARVYWKGRGNEQFF,TGCAGTGCTAGAGTATATTGGAAGGGAAGAGGCAATGAGCAGTTCTTC
TRBJ2-3,TRBV29-1,few,-,CSVVDLPDTQYF,TGCAGCGTTGTGGATTTGCCAGATACGCAGTATTTT
TRBJ2-5,TRBV7-2,once,-,CASSLAWQGEETQYF,TGTGCCAGCAGCTTAGCGTGGCAGGGAGAGGAGACCCAGTACTTC
TRBJ2-1,TRBV11-2,-,-,CASSLDQGDEQFF,TGTGCCAGCAGCTTAGATCAGGGTGATGAGCAGTTCTTC
TRBJ2-1,TRBV5-1,few,TRBD1,CASSPEGTGADEPFF,TGCGCCAGCAGCCCAGAAGGGACAGGCGCCGATGAGCCGTTCTTC
TRBJ2-7,TRBV29-1,-,-,CSVVIGEHSYEQYF,TGCAGCGTTGTGATAGGGGAGCATTCCTACGAGCAGTACTTC
TRBJ2-5,TRBV20-1,many,TRBD2,CSASGGADQETQYF,TGCAGTGCTAGCGGGGGGGCGGACCAAGAGACCCAGTACTTC
TRBJ2-7,TRBV11-2,few,-,CASSSQKPPRQYF,TGTGCCAGCAGCTCCCAGAAACCGCCCCGACAGTACTTC
TRBJ1-1,TRBV14,once,-,CASSFEDRTEAFF,TGTGCCAGCAGCTTTGAGGACCGCACTGAAGCTTTCTTT
TRBJ1-1,TRBV7-9,few,-,CASSLAGTVRPEAFF,TGTGCCAGCAGCTTAGCGGGCACCGTGCGGCCTGAAGCTTTCTTT
TRBJ2-7,TRBV20-1,few,TRBD1,CSASTRGQDYEQYF,TGCAGTGCTAGCACCAGGGGACAGGACTACGAGCAGTACTTC
TRBJ2-1,TRBV20-1,-,TRBD2,CSASPWAGRGRSNEQFF,TGCAGTGCTAGCCCATGGGCCGGGCGGGGGAGATCCAATGAGCAGTTCTTC
TRBJ2-3,TRBV5-6,-,TRBD1,CASSRLTGKTADTQYF,TGTGCCAGCAGCCGATTGACAGGGAAAACGGCAGATACGCAGTATTTT
TRBJ2-1,TRBV5-6,few,-,CASSPRRGTNEQFF,TGTGCCAGCAGCCCCCGACGGGGAACTAATGAGCAGTTCTTC
TRBJ2-1,TRBV3-1,-,-,CASSQDRVYEQFF,TGTGCCAGCAGCCAAGACAGGGTATATGAGCAGTTCTTC
TRBJ2-1,TRBV10-3,few,-,CAISGETSNEQFF,TGTGCCATCAGTGGTGAGACTAGCAATGAGCAGTTCTTC
TRBJ1-2,TRBV10-3,few,-,CAISEDSYGYTF,TGTGCCATCAGTGAGGATAGCTATGGCTACACCTTC
TRBJ2-7,TRBV12-3/TRBV12-4,-,TRBD1,CASTPGGRVSAYEQYF,TGTGCCAGCACCCCAGGGGGTCGTGTAAGTGCCTACGAGCAGTACTTC
TRBJ2-3,TRBV12-3/TRBV12-4,-,TRBD1,CASSFRGQGPTYTQYF,TGTGCCAGCAGTTTCAGGGGACAGGGGCCGACATATACGCAGTATTTT
TRBJ1-4,TRBV20-1,few,-,CSASGFKRGQEKKLFF,TGCAGTGCTAGCGGGTTCAAAAGGGGCCAGGAAAAAAAACTGTTTTTT
TRBJ2-5,TRBV29-1,-,-,CSGGRILQETQYF,TGCAGCGGGGGTAGGATTCTTCAAGAGACCCAGTACTTC
TRBJ1-2,TRBV20-1,few,-,CSAGNSPNYGYTF,TGCAGTGCGGGGAACAGCCCTAACTATGGCTACACCTTC
TRBJ2-7,TRBV5-1,-,-,CASSLSTGTDFYEQYF,TGCGCCAGCAGTTTGTCAACCGGGACGGACTTCTACGAGCAGTACTTC
TRBJ2-7,TRBV4-3,-,TRBD1,CASSQAGTGKAEQYF,TGCGCCAGCAGCCAAGCCGGGACAGGGAAGGCTGAGCAGTACTTC
TRBJ2-1,TRBV5-5,many,-,CASSLDYLIDNEQFF,TGTGCCAGCAGCTTGGACTACCTCATAGACAATGAGCAGTTCTTC
TRBJ1-2,TRBV7-2,many,-,CASSLGDRRGYTF,TGTGCCAGCAGCTTAGGGGACCGGCGGGGCTACACCTTC
TRBJ2-1,TRBV5-6,-,-,CASSPQGHNEQFF,TGTGCCAGCAGCCCGCAGGGTCACAATGAGCAGTTCTTC
TRBJ2-1,TRBV19,few,-,CASSIDDDRRTPYNEQFF,TGTGCCAGTAGTATAGACGACGATAGGAGGACTCCCTACAATGAGCAGTTCTTC
TRBJ1-2,TRBV10-3,-,-,CAISESNGYGYTF,TGTGCCATCAGTGAGTCTAACGGCTATGGCTACACCTTC
TRBJ2-5,TRBV6-5,-,-,CASSYLSTKETQYF,TGTGCCAGCAGTTACCTTAGTACCAAAGAGACCCAGTACTTC
TRBJ1-1,TRBV12-3/TRBV12-4,few,-,CASRFPLGTEAFF,TGTGCCAGCAGATTTCCCCTGGGGACTGAAGCTTTCTTT
TRBJ2-1,TRBV20-1,few,-,CSARDDEQFF,TGCAGTGCTAGAGACGATGAGCAGTTCTTC
TRBJ2-1,TRBV3-1,few,TRBD2,CASRPVGGSYNEQFF,TGTGCCAGCAGACCCGTCGGGGGGTCCTACAATGAGCAGTTCTTC
TRBJ1-1,TRBV12-3/TRBV12-4,many,-,CASSGLGMGTEAFF,TGTGCCAGCAGTGGACTCGGGATGGGCACTGAAGCTTTCTTT
TRBJ2-7,TRBV10-3,few,-,CAIREEAGVYEQYF,TGTGCCATCAGGGAGGAGGCGGGCGTCTACGAGCAGTACTTC
TRBJ2-7,TRBV12-3/TRBV12-4,few,TRBD1,CASSPPPGTATSYEQYF,TGTGCCAGCAGCCCCCCCCCGGGGACAGCCACCTCCTACGAGCAGTACTTC
TRBJ2-5,TRBV3-1,few,TRBD2,CASSQDVLAGAKTQYF,TGTGCCAGCAGCCAAGATGTCTTAGCGGGAGCGAAGACCCAGTACTTC
TRBJ1-6,TRBV6-1,-,TRBD1,CASLRTGGSPLHF,TGTGCCAGCCTCCGGACAGGGGGATCACCCCTCCACTTT
TRBJ2-2,TRBV6-2/TRBV6-3,-,-,CATWGPGELFF,TGTGCCACCTGGGGCCCCGGGGAGCTGTTTTTT
TRBJ2-1,TRBV7-9,few,-,CASSLRGANYNEQFF,TGTGCCAGCAGCTTAAGGGGCGCGAATTACAATGAGCAGTTCTTC
TRBJ2-7,TRBV12-3/TRBV12-4,-,TRBD2,CASTSGGTTFEQYF,TGTGCCAGCACTTCGGGGGGGACTACGTTCGAGCAGTACTTC
TRBJ2-1,TRBV10-2,few,-,CASSESTGVSYNEQFF,TGCGCCAGCAGTGAGTCGACGGGGGTTTCCTACAATGAGCAGTTCTTC
TRBJ2-1,TRBV9,few,-,CASSVAFAGKHYNEQFF,TGTGCCAGCAGCGTAGCTTTTGCAGGGAAGCACTACAATGAGCAGTTCTTC
TRBJ2-5,TRBV5-1,-,TRBD2,CASSRTSVYQETQYF,TGCGCCAGCAGCCGGACTAGTGTGTACCAAGAGACCCAGTACTTC
TRBJ1-1,TRBV6-2/TRBV6-3,few,-,CASSGLWTTEAFF,TGTGCCAGCAGCGGGCTTTGGACGACTGAAGCTTTCTTT
TRBJ2-5,TRBV20-1,-,-,CSAPHRSGLETQYF,TGCAGTGCTCCGCACCGCAGCGGCCTAGAGACCCAGTACTTC
TRBJ2-6,TRBV3-1,-,-,CASSQEDRGSGANVLTF,TGTGCCAGCAGCCAAGAAGATCGGGGCTCTGGGGCCAACGTCCTGACTTTC
TRBJ2-1,TRBV12-3/TRBV12-4,many,TRBD2,CASRQTSGVSYNEQFF,TGTGCCAGCAGACAAACTAGCGGCGTCTCCTACAATGAGCAGTTCTTC
TRBJ1-4,TRBV12-3/TRBV12-4,-,-,CASSWRVGNEKLFF,TGTGCCAGCAGTTGGCGGGTAGGGAATGAAAAACTGTTTTTT
TRBJ2-3,TRBV20-1,few,-,CSARDPRTSQYF,TGCAGTGCTAGAGACCCGCGGACGTCGCAGTATTTT
TRBJ1-1,TRBV5-1,few,TRBD1,CASSPVTGGNTEAFF,TGCGCCAGCAGCCCCGTAACAGGGGGGAACACTGAAGCTTTCTTT
TRBJ2-3,TRBV7-2,few,TRBD2,CASSLGLARVDTQYF,TGTGCCAGCAGCTTAGGACTAGCTCGTGTAGATACGCAGTATTTT
TRBJ2-1,TRBV6-2/TRBV6-3,-,-,CASSLTSGSWNEQFF,TGTGCCAGCAGCCTCACTAGTGGGTCTTGGAATGAGCAGTTCTTC